This entry concerns a single T cell receptor beta chain. Its target is unknown. Profiled with immunoSEQ multiplex PCR; TCRdb holds only in-frame clones, not every one. The sample lists 20,000 to 25,000 clones, approximately 80% seen once, with roughly 39% in the top ten. Specified time point: baseline pretreatment blood. Treatment in this sample: 15 Gy SBRT to primary tumor, nephrectomy 4 weeks later. Blood was sampled at baseline, 2 weeks and 4 weeks after SBRT. This entry comes from a study of radiation and T cells in renal cell carcinoma. The CDR3 covers 14 residues. V lost 0 bases to trimming and J lost 8 bases, with 8 bases between them. From germline, CDR1 is LNHDA and CDR2 SQIVND (reference sequence). Study-wide results and limits: From baseline, blood top tumor clonotypes peaked at 2 weeks post-radiation. Baseline intratumoral clonotype presence is unknown without pretreatment biopsies.

The sample was blood, taken from a patient whose treatment included radiotherapy and nephrectomy. The sequence derives from a man aged 55 to 70 with renal cell carcinoma. The genes are TRBV19 and TRBJ1-6; D is perhaps TRBD1 (5 bases). The CDR3 DNA is TGTGCCAGTAGTATAGATCAGGGAGATTCACCCCTCCACTTT. This translates into CASSIDQGDSPLHF.